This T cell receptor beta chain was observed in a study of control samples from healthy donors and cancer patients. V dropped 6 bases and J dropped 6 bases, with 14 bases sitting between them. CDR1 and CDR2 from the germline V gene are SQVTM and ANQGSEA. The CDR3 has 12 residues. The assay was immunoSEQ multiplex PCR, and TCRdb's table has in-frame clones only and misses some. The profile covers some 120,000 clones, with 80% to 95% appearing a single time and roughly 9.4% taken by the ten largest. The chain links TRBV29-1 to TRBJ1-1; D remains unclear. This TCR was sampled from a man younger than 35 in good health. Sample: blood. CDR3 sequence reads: CSVAPPGPEAFF. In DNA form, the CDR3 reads TGCAGCGTCGCCCCCCCCGGGCCTGAAGCTTTCTTT.